Sequencing of this T cell receptor (beta chain) was carried out in a study of blood T cell repertoires in COVID-19. The wider study: The United States, Italy and Spain provided the acute and convalescent COVID-19 samples. Sample material is recorded as cDNA or gDNA derived from T cells, B-cell-depleted T cells, or PBMCs.

Source study methods: Cell counts per sample came from amplifying reference gene primers. Produced via immunoSEQ multiplex PCR; TCRdb's table is partial and in-frame only. V, J and clone size are taken as reported in that table, and D and trimming were inferred from the DNA itself. Of roughly 500,000 clones in the sample, around 85% are singletons; the top ten hold more than 3%. CDR1 MNHEY and CDR2 SVGAGI come from the germline V gene. The CDR3 contains 12 residues. The germline V and J ends were trimmed by 6 bases and 2 bases, with 8 bases remaining between them. Sequences were obtained from peripheral blood. The TCR sequence derives from a human donor in a cohort sampled during active COVID-19. The chain recombines TRBV6-5 with TRBJ2-7; possible D gene TRBD2, 5 bases. The CDR3 DNA reads TGTGCCAGCAGAAGAGGGCCCTACGAGCAGTACTTC. Amino acid sequence: CASRRGPYEQYF.